A selection of T cell receptor beta chains follows, all from one sample in a study of cytomegalovirus exposure and HLA in healthy donors. TCRdb keeps only in-frame clones here, not all; method: immunoSEQ multiplex PCR. The sample carries 150,000 to 250,000 clones, about 80% recorded once. The sequenced material came from PBMCs. The receptors come from a man aged 25-45 years in good health and CMV-seronegative. CDR3s include the opening cysteine and the closing phenylalanine or tryptophan. D genes are given only for firm matches. Expanded clones are given a class, and other clones once, few, many or no size at all.

D	V	size	length	J	DNA	CDR3
TRBD2	TRBV6-6	.	14	TRBJ2-7	TGTGCCAGCAGTTACGAGCGGGACTCCTACGAGCAGTACTTC	CASSYERDSYEQYF
TRBD2	TRBV5-5	.	17	TRBJ2-1	TGTGCCAGCAGCTTGCGACTAGCGGGAGGGCCACGTAGTGAGCAGTTCTTC	CASSLRLAGGPRSEQFF
TRBD2	TRBV7-6	.	14	TRBJ2-7	TGTGCCAGCAGCTTAGACGGGAGGTTCGACGAGCAGTACTTC	CASSLDGRFDEQYF
.	TRBV5-6	few	15	TRBJ1-2	TGTGCCAGCAGCTTGGCCAGGGCCCAATTCTATGGCTACACCTTC	CASSLARAQFYGYTF
.	TRBV29-1	.	14	TRBJ2-7	TGCAGCGCATACGGGGTAGGCGGAAACTACGAGCAGTACTTC	CSAYGVGGNYEQYF
.	TRBV27	.	15	TRBJ1-3	TGTGCCAGCAGTAGCCTAGGGGTATTTGGAAACACCATATATTTT	CASSSLGVFGNTIYF
.	TRBV7-9	.	12	TRBJ2-2	TGTGCCAGCAGCTCTTCGATCGAGCAGCTGTTTTTT	CASSSSIEQLFF
TRBD1	TRBV19	few	15	TRBJ1-1	TGTGCCAGTATTGGGCAGGGGGCGGAGGGAACTGAAGCTTTCTTT	CASIGQGAEGTEAFF
TRBD1	TRBV29-1	.	15	TRBJ1-1	TGCAGCGTTGGAGAGGGGGGACAGATGAACACTGAAGCTTTCTTT	CSVGEGGQMNTEAFF
.	TRBV27	.	14	TRBJ2-3	TGTGCCAGCAGTTCCGGGAGATTGCTGGATACGCAGTATTTT	CASSSGRLLDTQYF
.	TRBV6-6	.	11	TRBJ2-7	TGTGCCAGCAGTTCTCAGTGGGAGCAGTACTTC	CASSSQWEQYF